This record looks at one T cell receptor beta chain sequence and its context. Its antigen is not identified. The sample is drawn from a study of shared clonotypes between healthy human individuals. As for the study in general: A couple of women and a few men aged 18 to 49 made up the donors.

Original data processing: Filtering differed for immunoSEQ, which gave only junction sequences without quality scores. Libraries were prepared by immunoSEQ multiplex PCR; TCRdb keeps only in-frame clonotypes and omits some of them. The V and J calls and clone size are taken from that table; D and trimming were inferred from the DNA. Here the sample spans under 200,000 clones, 85% to 95% being singletons. Trimming pared 3 bases from V and 2 bases from J, leaving 11 bases between. This CDR3 contains 15 residues. CDR1 and CDR2 from the germline V gene are SGHTA and FQGTGA. General observations from the study: It was the non-shared clonotypes that had lower generation probabilities than clonotypes shared by all four donors. Only a few donors were included, so the genetic and exposure-history diversity represented was limited.

Material: naive CD4+ T cells sorted from blood. Stated subset: CD45RA+ positively selected. The chain has TRBV7-3 and TRBJ2-1; D is unresolved. The sequence was collected from a woman in her twenties or thirties in good health. The CDR3 is CASSLVRSAYNEQFF. In nucleotides, the CDR3 is TGTGCCAGCAGCTTGGTTCGAAGCGCCTACAATGAGCAGTTCTTC.